One T cell receptor (beta chain) is described in this entry. The target antigen is unknown. All donors participated as healthy donors of bone marrow. The study ran its PCR with 60 Vbeta and 13 Jbeta primers. How the authors handled the data: A later analysis counted approximately 88 million unique TCR beta chains, 9.5 million to 12 million shared. Clones were read by immunoSEQ multiplex PCR, and TCRdb kept only the in-frame ones, dropping some. That table supplies the V and J calls and clone size; D and trimming were determined from the DNA. The sample has around 100,000 clones, around 60% seen once; the top ten hold 2.5% to 4%. The junction had 5 bases not matched to a gene; V was cut back by 2 bases and J by 7 bases. The CDR3 extends over 14 amino acids. Germline V gene sequence: CDR1 SGHDN, CDR2 FVKESK. The data were taken from a study of cytomegalovirus exposure and HLA in healthy donors. Study findings and constraints: Equally common other TCR beta chains were less clonally expanded than HLA-associated ones, a later analysis found.

The chain recombines TRBV14 with TRBJ2-7; 10 nucleotides line up with TRBD1. The sequenced sample was PBMCs. The sequence derives from a woman aged 50 to 60 in good health and CMV-seronegative. CDR3 region: CASSQLDRGQEQYF. In nucleotides, the CDR3 is TGTGCCAGCAGCCAACTAGACAGGGGGCAAGAGCAGTACTTC.